This T cell receptor beta chain was sequenced during a study of blood T cells in healthy people across ages. The authors ran a second PCR of roughly 7 to 11 cycles using a sample-barcoded 5' primer and a J-beta primer mix. TCRdb used MiXCR to reprocess the 5' RACE reads, holding one entry per CDR3 protein. The data show some 700,000 distinct CDR3 sequences, with around 46% seen just once and 20% to 25% held by the top ten. This clonotype occurred many times. Its antigen is as yet unknown. The CDR3 consists of 16 residues. Between the trimmed V and J ends, which lost 10 bases and 3 bases, there was a span of 23 bases. Germline V gives CDR1 MNHEY, CDR2 SVGEGT. The study, taken as a whole, reports: Naive T cell percentage showed a strong correlation with TCR beta diversity. Across the age range, TCR beta diversity per million T cells fell in a roughly linear way.

This clonotype was sampled from an older woman in good health. V gene TRBV6-2 or TRBV6-3 combines with J gene TRBJ2-3; D gene unclear. Input material: blood. CDR3 in DNA: TGTGCCACCGGAGCGATGTGGTCCCGTCGGACAGATACGCAGTATTTT. It specifies CATGAMWSRRTDTQYF.